One T cell receptor (beta chain) is described in this entry. Its antigen remains unidentified. TCRdb reprocessed the 5' RACE reads and stores each CDR3 protein as one record, lacking DNA. The sample has roughly 100,000 distinct CDR3 sequences. The sample originates from a study of monozygotic twins with inflammatory bowel disease. The study's findings and limits: It was not supported that a single strong signal or clonotype was associated with IBD. Between concordant and discordant twins, repertoire similarity failed to differ, a result that limited power may explain.

CDR1 and CDR2 from the germline V gene are SGHRS and YFSETQ. The CDR3 totals 14 residues. This rearrangement joins TRBV5-1 to TRBJ2-3. This receptor was taken from a human donor with ulcerative colitis or Crohn's disease, or a healthy co-twin of an affected twin (not recorded which). The sequenced sample consisted of blood. CDR3 residues: CASRALPSTDTQYF. Filled out from reference TRBV5-1 and TRBJ2-3, the complete variable domain reads KAGVTQTPRYLIKTRGQQVTLSCSPISGHRSVSWYQQTPGQGLQFLFEYFSETQRNKGNFPGRFSGRQFSNSRSEMNVSTLELGDSALYLCASRALPSTDTQYFGPGTRLTVL.